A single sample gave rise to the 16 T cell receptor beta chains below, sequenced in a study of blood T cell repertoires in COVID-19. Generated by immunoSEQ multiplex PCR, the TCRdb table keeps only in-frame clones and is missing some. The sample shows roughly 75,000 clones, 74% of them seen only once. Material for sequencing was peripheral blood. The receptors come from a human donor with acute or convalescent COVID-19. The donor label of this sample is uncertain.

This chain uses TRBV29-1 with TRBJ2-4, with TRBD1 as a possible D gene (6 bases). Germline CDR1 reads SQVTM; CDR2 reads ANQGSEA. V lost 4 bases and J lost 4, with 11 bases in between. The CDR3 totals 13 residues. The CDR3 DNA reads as TGCAGCGTTGGGTTTCAGGGGAAAAACATTCAGTACTTC. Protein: CSVGFQGKNIQYF.

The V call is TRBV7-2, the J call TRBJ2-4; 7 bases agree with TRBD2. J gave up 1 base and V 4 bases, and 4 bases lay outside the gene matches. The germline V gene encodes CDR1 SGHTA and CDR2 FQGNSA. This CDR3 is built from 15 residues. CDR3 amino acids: CASSSSGAAKNIQYF. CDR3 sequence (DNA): TGTGCCAGCAGCTCCAGCGGGGCGGCCAAAAACATTCAGTACTTC.

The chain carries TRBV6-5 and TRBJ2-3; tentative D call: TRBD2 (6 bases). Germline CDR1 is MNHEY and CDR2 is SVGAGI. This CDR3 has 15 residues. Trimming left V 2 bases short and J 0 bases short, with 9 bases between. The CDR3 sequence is CASSYGGASTDTQYF. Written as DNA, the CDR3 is TGTGCCAGCAGTTACGGAGGGGCTAGCACAGATACGCAGTATTTT.

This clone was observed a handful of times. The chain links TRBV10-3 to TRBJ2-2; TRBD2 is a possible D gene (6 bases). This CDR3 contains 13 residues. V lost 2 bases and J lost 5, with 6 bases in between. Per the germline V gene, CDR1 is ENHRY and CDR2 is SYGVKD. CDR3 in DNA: TGTGCCATCAGTGAGGGGGGGACCGGGGAGCTGTTTTTT. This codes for CAISEGGTGELFF.

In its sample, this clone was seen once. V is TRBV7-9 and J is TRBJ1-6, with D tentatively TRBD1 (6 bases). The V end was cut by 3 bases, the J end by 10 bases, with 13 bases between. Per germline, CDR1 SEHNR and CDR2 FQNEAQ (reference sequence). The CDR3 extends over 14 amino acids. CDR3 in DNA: TGTGCCAGCAGCTTCCTCCAGGGGAAGTCACCCCTCCACTTT. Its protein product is CASSFLQGKSPLHF.

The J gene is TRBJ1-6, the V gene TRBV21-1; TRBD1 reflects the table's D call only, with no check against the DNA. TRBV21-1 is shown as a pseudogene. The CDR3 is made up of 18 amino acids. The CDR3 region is CASSKGPGGQGHNSPLHF. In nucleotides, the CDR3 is TGTGCCAGCAGCAAAGGACCGGGGGGACAGGGACATAATTCACCCCTCCACTTT.

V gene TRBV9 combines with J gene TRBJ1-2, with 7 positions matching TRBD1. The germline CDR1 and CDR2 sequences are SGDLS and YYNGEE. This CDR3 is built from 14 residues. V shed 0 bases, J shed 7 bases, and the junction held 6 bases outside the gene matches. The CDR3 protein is CASSVGRGMGGYTF. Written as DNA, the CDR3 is TGTGCCAGCAGCGTAGGCAGGGGGATGGGTGGCTACACCTTC.

CDR3 nucleotides: TGTGCCAGCAGCTTAGGGGGGGGACTCTCTGGAAACACCATATATTTT. This sequence encodes CASSLGGGLSGNTIYF. The chain has TRBV7-8 and TRBJ1-3; possibly TRBD1 for D (5 bases). There are 16 residues in the CDR3. Trimming took off 1 base at V and 0 bases at J, with 10 bases between the two ends. Looked up from germline, CDR1 is SGHVS and CDR2 is FQNEAQ.

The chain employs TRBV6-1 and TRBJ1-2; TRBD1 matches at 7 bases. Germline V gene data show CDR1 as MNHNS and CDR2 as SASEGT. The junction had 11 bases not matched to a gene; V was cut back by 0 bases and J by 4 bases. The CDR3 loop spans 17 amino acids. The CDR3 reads CASSEAQSGYRGYGYTF. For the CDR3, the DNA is TGTGCCAGCAGTGAAGCTCAATCGGGATACAGGGGCTATGGCTACACCTTC.

Here the CDR3 reads CASSLWAGVEYEQYF. CDR3 in DNA: TGTGCCAGCAGCTTATGGGCAGGGGTAGAGTACGAGCAGTACTTC. The chain joins TRBV7-2 to TRBJ2-7, with TRBD1 as a possible D gene (6 bases). The CDR3 consists of 15 residues. V lost 2 bases to trimming and J lost 4 bases, with 15 bases between them. The V gene's germline CDR1 is SGHTA and CDR2 FQGNSA.

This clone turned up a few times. The CDR3 DNA sequence: TGCGCCAGCAGCTTGTCAAGCGGGATCAACTACGAGCAGTACTTC. Translated, it gives CASSLSSGINYEQYF. The rearrangement links TRBV5-1 to TRBJ2-7; TRBD2 matches 7 bases. CDR3 length: 15 amino acids. The junction had 7 bases not matched to a gene; V was cut back by 1 base and J by 3 bases. Per the germline V gene, CDR1 is SGHRS and CDR2 is YFSETQ.

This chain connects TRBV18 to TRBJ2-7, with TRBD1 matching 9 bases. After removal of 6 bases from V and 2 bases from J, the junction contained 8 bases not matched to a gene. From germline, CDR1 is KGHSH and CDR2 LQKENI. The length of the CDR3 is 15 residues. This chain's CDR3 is CASSQDRGQTYEQYF. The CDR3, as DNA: TGTGCCAGCTCTCAGGACAGGGGACAGACCTACGAGCAGTACTTC.

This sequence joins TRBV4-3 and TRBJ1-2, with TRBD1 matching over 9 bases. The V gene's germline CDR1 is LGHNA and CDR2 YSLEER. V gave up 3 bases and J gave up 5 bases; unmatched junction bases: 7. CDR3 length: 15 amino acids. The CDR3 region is CASSQLRTGEYGYTF. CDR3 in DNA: TGCGCCAGCAGCCAGCTCCGGACAGGGGAATATGGCTACACCTTC.

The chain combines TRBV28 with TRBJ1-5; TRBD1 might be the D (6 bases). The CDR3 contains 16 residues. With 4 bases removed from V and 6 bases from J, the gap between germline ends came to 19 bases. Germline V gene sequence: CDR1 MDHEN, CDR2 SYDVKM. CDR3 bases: TGTGCCAGCAGTTCCCCTACAGGGCCCACGGGTCAGCCCCAGCATTTT. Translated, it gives CASSSPTGPTGQPQHF.

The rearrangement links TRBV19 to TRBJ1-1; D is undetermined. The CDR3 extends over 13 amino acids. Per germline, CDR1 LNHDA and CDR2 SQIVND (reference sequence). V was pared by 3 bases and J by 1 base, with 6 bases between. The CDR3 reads CASSIKPNTEAFF. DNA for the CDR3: TGTGCCAGTAGTATTAAGCCGAACACTGAAGCTTTCTTT.

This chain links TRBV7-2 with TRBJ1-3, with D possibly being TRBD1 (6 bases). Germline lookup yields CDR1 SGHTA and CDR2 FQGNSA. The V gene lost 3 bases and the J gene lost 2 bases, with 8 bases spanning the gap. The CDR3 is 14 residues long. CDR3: CASSLGATGNTIYF. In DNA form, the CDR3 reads TGTGCCAGCAGCTTGGGGGCTACTGGAAACACCATATATTTT.